This T cell receptor (beta chain) was obtained from a study of shared clonotypes between healthy human individuals (dated by TCRdb to between 2020 and 2021). Study-level background: Three men and a couple of women, aged 18 to 49 years, made up the cohort. For each donor, CD4 naive and CD4 memory were each given three plates, CD8 naive was given two plates, and CD8 memory was given one plate. Blood TCR repertoires of five healthy adults were deeply sequenced to estimate repertoire size and the extent of clonotype sharing between individuals. To increase sequencing depth and limit assay-specific biases, TCR repertoire library preparation and sequencing were carried out by different laboratories using diverse techniques. Each donor's leukapheresis produced roughly between about 0.8 and 8.9 billion PBMCs. General conclusions and limits of the study: Only blood was sampled, and tissue TCR repertoires likely differ from those in blood. Because the study included a small number of donors, the genetic and exposure-history diversity represented was limited. About 5% of naive CD4, 3.5% of naive CD8, 2.3% of memory CD4, and approximately 0.4% of memory CD8 clonotypes were shared across several donors. Rarefaction of sorted-subset datasets indicated incomplete sequencing despite the large sequencing depth. Based on pairwise subsampling, the degree of clonotype sharing among donors was expected to be affected by sequencing depth. Higher generation probabilities were observed for clonotypes shared by all four sorted-subset donors than for non-shared clonotypes. Naive subsets generally had larger estimated clonotype richness than memory subsets.

CDR1 and CDR2 were assigned from the germline V gene as SGDLS and YYNGEE. The CDR3 numbers 15 residues from cysteine through phenylalanine. Only CDR3 DNA remains: 45 bases, in frame from the first base. V and J are trimmed by 3 bases and 6 bases, and the gene matches miss 3 bases of the junction. Donors were healthy HIV-negative adults with no recently reported acute infections or vaccinations. Only Caucasian adults living in Nashville, Tennessee, USA were represented among the donors. Magnetic negative selection was used to enrich CD4+ T cells, after which naive cells were positively selected on CD45RA and the negative fraction became the memory subset. After blood collection by leukapheresis, PBMCs were isolated using Ficoll-Histopaque density gradient centrifugation and then cryopreserved in the vapor phase of liquid nitrogen. Analytical flow cytometry was used to check the purity and quantity of every magnetically sorted T cell population. Genomic DNA was isolated from each sorted fraction and quantified by UV absorbance on a Nanodrop 2000c.

With regard to this clone: There is no known antigen for this receptor. The record has no base qualities; no much larger clone is one base away.

TCR CDR3 regions were amplified from genomic DNA by multiplex PCR using the deep immunoSEQ assay. For each cell subset, the extracted genomic DNA was distributed evenly across all wells of several immunoSEQ 96-well plates, and each plate served as one replicate. For sorted subsets, about 0.2 ug genomic DNA, equal to 25,000 to 35,000 T cell genomes, was loaded into each replicate PCR. The purified libraries were quantified using a Qubit 3.0 fluorometer, sized with a Bioanalyzer 2100, and then quantified again using the KAPA Library Quantification kit. Every immunoSEQ 96-well plate was sequenced on a separate single-read 150-cycle Illumina NextSeq 550 flow cell. The authors' analysis ran thus. Because only junctional sequences without quality scores were contained in the immunoSEQ output, filtering matching that applied to full-length reads could not be performed. To assign V/J genes and CDR3, sequences were annotated against IMGT germline references using PyIR, a Python wrapper for IgBLAST v1.9. Any read was removed if the V/J assignment was weak (E-value above 1e-6), the CDR3 was missing, or the read contained stop codons, out-of-frame junctions, or ambiguous translated residues. V3J clonotypes were defined as sequences sharing an identical inferred V gene, J gene, and CDR3 amino acid sequence. The percentage overlap between two repertoires was calculated by dividing the number of shared unique clonotypes by the size of the smaller repertoire. RTK rarefaction, the Chao1 estimator, and Recon v2.1 estimates of unobserved clonotypes were used to assess repertoire richness. Generation probabilities were computed with OLGA for all TCRbeta clonotypes obtained by the gDNA method from several donors. TCRdb limited this immuneACCESS table to in-frame rearrangements with V and J called. A share of clones is missing; checked studies link under half to unresolved V genes, and the rest is unexplained. Clonal size and the V and J genes are those of that table, whereas D and trimming came from the DNA. This sample has millions of clones in its table, and 80% to 95% of those were observed once. 0.3% to 0.4% of the sample rests with the top ten.

Sequencing was done on a sample of naive CD4+ T cells from PBMCs. This specimen's cell subset or site label, interpreted: CD45RA+ positively selected. The sequence derives from a man younger than 35 in good health. Some clones in this sample may be carry-over from other donors' samples. In this chain, TRBV9 is recombined with TRBJ2-7; TRBD2 agrees with 16 junctional bases. The DNA sequence follows: TGTGCCAGCAGCGCTGGGACTAGCGGGAGGGGCGAGCAGTACTTC. Its coded protein is CASSAGTSGRGEQYF.